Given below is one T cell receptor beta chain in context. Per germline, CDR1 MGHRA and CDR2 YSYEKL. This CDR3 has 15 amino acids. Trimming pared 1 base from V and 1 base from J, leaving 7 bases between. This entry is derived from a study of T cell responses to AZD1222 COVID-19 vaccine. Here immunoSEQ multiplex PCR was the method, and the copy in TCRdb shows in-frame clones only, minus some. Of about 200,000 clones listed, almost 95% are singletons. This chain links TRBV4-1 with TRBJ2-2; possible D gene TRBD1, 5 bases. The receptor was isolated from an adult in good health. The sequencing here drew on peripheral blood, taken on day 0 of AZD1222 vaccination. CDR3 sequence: CASSQGDRNTGELFF. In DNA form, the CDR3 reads TGCGCCAGCAGCCAAGGAGACAGGAACACCGGGGAGCTGTTTTTT.